This T cell receptor (beta chain) was sequenced during a study of metastatic and nonmetastatic thyroid tumors. At the level of the study: Across peripheral blood and tumor or nodule tissue samples taken from malignant and benign thyroid patients, the repertoires were compared with one another.

V lost 2 bases and J lost 3, with 11 bases in between. Per the germline V gene, CDR1 is MNHNS and CDR2 is SASEGT. This CDR3 is 15 amino acids long. General study points: It was reported that TCR beta diversity was significantly higher in malignant thyroid tumors than benign nodules, in blood and tumor.

Among the patients, none had received any treatment before thyroid surgery. Concerning this clone itself: Antigen unknown.

Per the authors' pipeline: What underpinned the distant-metastasis classifier for papillary thyroid cancer was the set of CDR3 differences across clinicopathological groups. TCRdb re-analyzed the PCR reads through MiXCR. None of the V and J calls come from the authors' own analysis; TCRdb made them. The sample includes approximately 19,000 clones, 37% of them seen just once. This chain uses TRBV6-1 with TRBJ2-1; the D is unclear. Sequencing input: tumor tissue. The sequence was collected from a female donor with papillary thyroid cancer or a benign thyroid nodule (not recorded which). Some clones in this sample may be carry-over from other donors' samples. The CDR3 bases are TGTGCCAGCAGTGAAAATGTGGGCAACTACAATGAGCAGTTCTTC. Amino acid sequence: CASSENVGNYNEQFF.